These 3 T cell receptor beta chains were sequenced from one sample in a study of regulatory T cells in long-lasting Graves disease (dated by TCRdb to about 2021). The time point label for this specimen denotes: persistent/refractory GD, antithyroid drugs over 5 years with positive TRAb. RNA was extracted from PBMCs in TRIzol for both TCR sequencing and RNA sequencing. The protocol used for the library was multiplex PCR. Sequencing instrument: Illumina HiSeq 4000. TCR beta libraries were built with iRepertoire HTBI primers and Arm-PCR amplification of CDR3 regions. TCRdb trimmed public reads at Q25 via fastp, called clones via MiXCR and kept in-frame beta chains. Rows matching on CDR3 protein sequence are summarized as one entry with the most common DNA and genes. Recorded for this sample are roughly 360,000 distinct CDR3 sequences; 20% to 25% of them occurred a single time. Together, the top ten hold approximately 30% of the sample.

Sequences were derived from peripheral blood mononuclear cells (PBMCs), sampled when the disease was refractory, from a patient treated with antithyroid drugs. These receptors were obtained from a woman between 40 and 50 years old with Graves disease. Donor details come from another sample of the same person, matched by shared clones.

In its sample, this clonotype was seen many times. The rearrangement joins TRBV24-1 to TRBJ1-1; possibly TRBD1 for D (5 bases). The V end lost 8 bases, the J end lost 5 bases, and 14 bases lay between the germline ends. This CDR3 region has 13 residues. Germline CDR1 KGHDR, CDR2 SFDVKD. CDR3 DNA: TGTGCCACCACAGGGTCGACGAGGACTGAAGCTTTCTTT. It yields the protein CATTGSTRTEAFF.

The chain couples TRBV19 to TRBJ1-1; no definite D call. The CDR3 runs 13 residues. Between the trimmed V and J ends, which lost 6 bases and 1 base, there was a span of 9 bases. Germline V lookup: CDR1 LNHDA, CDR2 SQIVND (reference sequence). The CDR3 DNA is TGTGCCAGTAGCGATTCACCGAACACTGAAGCTTTCTTT. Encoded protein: CASSDSPNTEAFF.

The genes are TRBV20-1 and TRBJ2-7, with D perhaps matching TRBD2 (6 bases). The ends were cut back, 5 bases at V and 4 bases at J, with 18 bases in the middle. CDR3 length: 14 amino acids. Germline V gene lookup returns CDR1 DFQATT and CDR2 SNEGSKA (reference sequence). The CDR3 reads CSAASSGTGYEQYF. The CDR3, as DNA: TGCAGTGCTGCCTCGTCCGGGACTGGATACGAGCAGTACTTC.